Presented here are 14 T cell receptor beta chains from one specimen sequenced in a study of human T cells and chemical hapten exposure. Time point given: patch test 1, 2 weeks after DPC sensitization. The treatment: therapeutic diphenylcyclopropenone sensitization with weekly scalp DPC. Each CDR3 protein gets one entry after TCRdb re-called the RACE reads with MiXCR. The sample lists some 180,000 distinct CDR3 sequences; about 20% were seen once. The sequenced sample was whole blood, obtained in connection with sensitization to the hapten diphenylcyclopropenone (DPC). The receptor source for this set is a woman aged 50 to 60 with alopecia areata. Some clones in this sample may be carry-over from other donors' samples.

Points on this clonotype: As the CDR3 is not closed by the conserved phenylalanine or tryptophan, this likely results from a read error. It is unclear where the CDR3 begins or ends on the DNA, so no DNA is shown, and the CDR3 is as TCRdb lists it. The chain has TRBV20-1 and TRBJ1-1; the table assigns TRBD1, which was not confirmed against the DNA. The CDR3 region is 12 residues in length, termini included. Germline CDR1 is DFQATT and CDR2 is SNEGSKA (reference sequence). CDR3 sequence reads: CSASGGTGILRI.

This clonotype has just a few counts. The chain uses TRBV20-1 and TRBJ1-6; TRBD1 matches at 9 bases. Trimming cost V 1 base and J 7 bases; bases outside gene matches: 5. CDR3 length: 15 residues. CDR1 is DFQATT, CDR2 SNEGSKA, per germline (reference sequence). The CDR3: CSARGGTGTNSPLHF. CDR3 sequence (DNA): TGCAGTGCTAGAGGCGGGACAGGGACCAATTCACCCCTCCACTTT.

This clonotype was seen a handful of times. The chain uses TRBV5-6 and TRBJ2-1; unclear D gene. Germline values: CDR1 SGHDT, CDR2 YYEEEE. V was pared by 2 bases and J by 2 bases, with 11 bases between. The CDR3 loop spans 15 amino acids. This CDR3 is CASSLGTSPYNEQFF. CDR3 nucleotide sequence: TGTGCCAGCAGCTTAGGTACTTCGCCCTACAATGAGCAGTTCTTC.

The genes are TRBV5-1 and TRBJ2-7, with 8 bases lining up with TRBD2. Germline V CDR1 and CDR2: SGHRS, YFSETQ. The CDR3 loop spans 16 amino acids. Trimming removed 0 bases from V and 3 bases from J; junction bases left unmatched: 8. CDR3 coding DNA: TGCGCCAGCAGCTTGGCGGGCGGGGGGCGCCTCTACGAGCAGTACTTC. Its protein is CASSLAGGGRLYEQYF.

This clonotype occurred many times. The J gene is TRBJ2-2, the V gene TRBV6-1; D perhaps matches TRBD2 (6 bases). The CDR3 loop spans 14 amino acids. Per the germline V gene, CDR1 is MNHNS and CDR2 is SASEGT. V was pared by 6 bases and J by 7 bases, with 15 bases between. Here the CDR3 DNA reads TGTGCCAGCAGACTCATTAGCGGTGACGGGGAGCTGTTTTTT. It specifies CASRLISGDGELFF.

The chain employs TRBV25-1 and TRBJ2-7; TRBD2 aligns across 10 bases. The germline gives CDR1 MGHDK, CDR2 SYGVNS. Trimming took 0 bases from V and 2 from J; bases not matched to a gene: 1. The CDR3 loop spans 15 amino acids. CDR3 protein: CASSEYTSGTYEQYF. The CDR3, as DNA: TGTGCCAGCAGTGAATACACTAGCGGGACCTACGAGCAGTACTTC.

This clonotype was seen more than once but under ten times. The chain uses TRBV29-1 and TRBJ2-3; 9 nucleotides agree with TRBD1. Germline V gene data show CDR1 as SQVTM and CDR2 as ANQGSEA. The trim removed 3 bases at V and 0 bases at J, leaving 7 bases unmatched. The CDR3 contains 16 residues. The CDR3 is CSVEKTGQGSTDTQYF. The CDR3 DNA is TGCAGCGTTGAGAAGACCGGACAGGGGAGCACAGATACGCAGTATTTT.

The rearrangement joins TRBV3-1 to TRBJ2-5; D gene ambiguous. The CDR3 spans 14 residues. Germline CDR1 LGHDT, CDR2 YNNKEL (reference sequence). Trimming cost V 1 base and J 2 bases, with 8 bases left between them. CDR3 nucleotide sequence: TGTGCCAGCAGCCAAGTTCGGGCTCAAGAGACCCAGTACTTC. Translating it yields CASSQVRAQETQYF.

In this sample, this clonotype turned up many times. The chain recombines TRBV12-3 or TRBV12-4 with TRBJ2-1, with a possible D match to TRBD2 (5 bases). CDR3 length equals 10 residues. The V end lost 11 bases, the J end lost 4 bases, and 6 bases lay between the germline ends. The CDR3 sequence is CASGYNEQFF. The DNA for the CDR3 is TGTGCCTCGGGGTACAATGAGCAGTTCTTC.

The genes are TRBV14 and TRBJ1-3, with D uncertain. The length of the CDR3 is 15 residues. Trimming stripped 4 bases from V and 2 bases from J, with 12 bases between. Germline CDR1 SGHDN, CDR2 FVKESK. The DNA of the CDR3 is TGTGCCAGCAGCCCGGCCGCCGTCCCTGGAAACACCATATATTTT. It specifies CASSPAAVPGNTIYF.

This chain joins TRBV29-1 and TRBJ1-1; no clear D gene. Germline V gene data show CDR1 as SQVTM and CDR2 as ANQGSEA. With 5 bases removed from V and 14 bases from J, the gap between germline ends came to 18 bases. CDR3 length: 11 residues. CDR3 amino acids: CSVRHDSHEFF. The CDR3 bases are TGCAGCGTTCGACATGACTCCCACGAGTTCTTT.

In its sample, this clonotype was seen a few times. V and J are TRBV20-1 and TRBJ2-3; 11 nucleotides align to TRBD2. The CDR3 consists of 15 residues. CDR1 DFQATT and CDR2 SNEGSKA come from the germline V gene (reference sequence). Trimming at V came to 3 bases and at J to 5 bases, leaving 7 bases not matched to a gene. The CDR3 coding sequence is TGCAGTGCTAGCGAACTAGCGGGAGACGGAGATACGCAGTATTTT. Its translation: CSASELAGDGDTQYF.

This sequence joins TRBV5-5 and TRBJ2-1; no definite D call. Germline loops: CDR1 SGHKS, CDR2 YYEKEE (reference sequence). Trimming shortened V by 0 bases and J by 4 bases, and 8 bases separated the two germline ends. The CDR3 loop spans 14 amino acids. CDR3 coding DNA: TGTGCCAGCAGCTTGGGCAGTTCGTACAATGAGCAGTTCTTC. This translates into CASSLGSSYNEQFF.

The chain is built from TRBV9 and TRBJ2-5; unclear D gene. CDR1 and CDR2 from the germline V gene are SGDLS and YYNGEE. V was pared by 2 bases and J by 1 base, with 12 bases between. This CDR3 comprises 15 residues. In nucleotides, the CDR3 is TGTGCCAGCAGCGTGGGTATAGCAGCCCAAGAGACCCAGTACTTC. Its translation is CASSVGIAAQETQYF.